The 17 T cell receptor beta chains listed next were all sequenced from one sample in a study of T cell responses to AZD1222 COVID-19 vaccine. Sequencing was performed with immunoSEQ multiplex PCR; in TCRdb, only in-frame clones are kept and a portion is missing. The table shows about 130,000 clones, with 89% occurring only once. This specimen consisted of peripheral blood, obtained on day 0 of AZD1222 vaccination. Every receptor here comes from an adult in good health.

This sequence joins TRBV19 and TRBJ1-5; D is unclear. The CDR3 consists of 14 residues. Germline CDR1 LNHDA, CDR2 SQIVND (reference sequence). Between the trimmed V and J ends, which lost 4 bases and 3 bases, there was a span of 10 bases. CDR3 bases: TGTGCCAGTAGTAAGCGGAACCCCAATCAGCCCCAGCATTTT. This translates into CASSKRNPNQPQHF.

This CDR3 is CATSRNIRVGVRLSPLHF. The CDR3 nucleotides are TGTGCCACCAGCAGAAATATCAGGGTAGGGGTGAGATTATCACCCCTCCACTTT. The V and J genes are TRBV15 and TRBJ1-6, with D possibly being TRBD1 (5 bases). The CDR3 runs 18 residues. Germline loops: CDR1 LNHNV, CDR2 YYDKDF (reference sequence). The V gene lost 2 bases and the J gene lost 10 bases, with 24 bases spanning the gap.

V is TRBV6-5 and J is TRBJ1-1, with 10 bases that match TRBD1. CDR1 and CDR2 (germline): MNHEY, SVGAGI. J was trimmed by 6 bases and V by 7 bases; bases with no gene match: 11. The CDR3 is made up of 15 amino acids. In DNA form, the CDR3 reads TGTGCCAGCATCGGGACAGGGGATTGGTCATCTGAAGCTTTCTTT. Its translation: CASIGTGDWSSEAFF.

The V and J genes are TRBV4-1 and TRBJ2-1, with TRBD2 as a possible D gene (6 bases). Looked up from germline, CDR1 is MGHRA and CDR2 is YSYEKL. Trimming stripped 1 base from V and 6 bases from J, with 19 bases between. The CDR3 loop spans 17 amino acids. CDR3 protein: CASSQVGMKGGINEQFF. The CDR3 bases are TGCGCCAGCAGCCAAGTGGGAATGAAAGGCGGGATCAATGAGCAGTTCTTC.

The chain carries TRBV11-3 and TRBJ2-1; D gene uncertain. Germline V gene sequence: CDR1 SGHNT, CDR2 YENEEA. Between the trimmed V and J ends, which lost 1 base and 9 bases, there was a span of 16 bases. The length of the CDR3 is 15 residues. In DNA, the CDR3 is TGTGCCAGCAGCTTAGGAGTCACCCTCTTCGGTGAGCAGTTCTTC. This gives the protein CASSLGVTLFGEQFF.

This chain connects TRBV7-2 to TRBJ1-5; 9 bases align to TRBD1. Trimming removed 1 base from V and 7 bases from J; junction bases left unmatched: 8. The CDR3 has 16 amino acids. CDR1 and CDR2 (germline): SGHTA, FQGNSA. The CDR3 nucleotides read TGTGCCAGCAGCTTAGGGGGGACAGGGACGGGCCAGCCCCAGCATTTT. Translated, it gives CASSLGGTGTGQPQHF.

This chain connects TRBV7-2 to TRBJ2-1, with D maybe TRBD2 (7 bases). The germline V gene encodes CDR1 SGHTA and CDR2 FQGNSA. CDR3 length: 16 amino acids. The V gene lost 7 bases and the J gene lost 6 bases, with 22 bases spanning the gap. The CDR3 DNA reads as TGTGCCAGCACCCCCCGCGGGCGGGGGCCCTCCAATGAGCAGTTCTTC. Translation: CASTPRGRGPSNEQFF. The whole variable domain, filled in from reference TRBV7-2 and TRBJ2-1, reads GAGVSQSPSNKVTEKGKDVELRCDPISGHTALYWYRQSLGQGLEFLIYFQGNSAPDKSGLPSDRFSAERTGGSVSTLTIQRTQQEDSAVYLCASTPRGRGPSNEQFFGPGTRLTVL.

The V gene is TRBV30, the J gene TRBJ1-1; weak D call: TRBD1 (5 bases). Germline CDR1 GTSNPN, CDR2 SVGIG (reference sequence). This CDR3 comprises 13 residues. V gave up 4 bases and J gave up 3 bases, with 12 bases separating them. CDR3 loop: CAWTLWGDTEAFF. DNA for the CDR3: TGTGCCTGGACCCTATGGGGGGACACTGAAGCTTTCTTT.

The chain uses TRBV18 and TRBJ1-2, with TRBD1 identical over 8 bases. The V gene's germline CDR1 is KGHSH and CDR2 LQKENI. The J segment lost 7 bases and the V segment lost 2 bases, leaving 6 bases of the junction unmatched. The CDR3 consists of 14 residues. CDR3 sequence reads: CASSPGTGVGGYTF. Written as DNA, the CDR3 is TGTGCCAGCTCACCAGGGACAGGAGTGGGTGGCTACACCTTC.

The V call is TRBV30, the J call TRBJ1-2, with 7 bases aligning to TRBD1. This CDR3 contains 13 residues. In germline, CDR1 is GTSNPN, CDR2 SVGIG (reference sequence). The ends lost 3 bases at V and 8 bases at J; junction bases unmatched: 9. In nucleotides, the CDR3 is TGTGCCTGGAGCGAGAACAGGGGAGGCGGCTACACCTTC. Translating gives CAWSENRGGGYTF. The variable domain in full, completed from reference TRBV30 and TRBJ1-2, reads SQTIHQWPATLVQPVGSPLSLECTVEGTSNPNLYWYRQAAGRGLQLLFYSVGIGQISSEVPQNLSASRPQDRQFILSSKKLLLSDSGFYLCAWSENRGGGYTFGSGTRLTVV.

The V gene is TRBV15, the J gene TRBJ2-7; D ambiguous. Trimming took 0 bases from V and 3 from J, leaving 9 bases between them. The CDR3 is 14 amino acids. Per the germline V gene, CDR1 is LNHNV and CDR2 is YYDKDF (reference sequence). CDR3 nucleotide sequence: TGTGCCACCAGCAGAGATCTTGTGCTCTACGAGCAGTACTTC. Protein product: CATSRDLVLYEQYF.

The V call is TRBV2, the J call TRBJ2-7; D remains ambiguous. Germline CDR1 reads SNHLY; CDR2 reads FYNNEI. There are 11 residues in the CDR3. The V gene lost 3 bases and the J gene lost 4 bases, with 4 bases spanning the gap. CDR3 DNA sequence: TGTGCCAGCAGTGACGATTACGAGCAGTACTTC. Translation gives CASSDDYEQYF.

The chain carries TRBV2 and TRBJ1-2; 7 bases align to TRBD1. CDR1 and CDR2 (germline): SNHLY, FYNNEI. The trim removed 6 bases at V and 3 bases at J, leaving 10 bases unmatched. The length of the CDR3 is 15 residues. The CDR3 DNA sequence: TGTGCCAGCAGCATTTCCGGGACAGATTACTATGGCTACACCTTC. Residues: CASSISGTDYYGYTF.

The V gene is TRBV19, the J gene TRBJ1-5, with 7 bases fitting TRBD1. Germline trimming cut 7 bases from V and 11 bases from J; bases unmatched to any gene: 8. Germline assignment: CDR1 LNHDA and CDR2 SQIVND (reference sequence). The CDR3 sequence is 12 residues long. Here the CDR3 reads CASKQGVMAQHF. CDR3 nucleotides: TGTGCCAGTAAGCAGGGGGTGATGGCCCAGCATTTT.

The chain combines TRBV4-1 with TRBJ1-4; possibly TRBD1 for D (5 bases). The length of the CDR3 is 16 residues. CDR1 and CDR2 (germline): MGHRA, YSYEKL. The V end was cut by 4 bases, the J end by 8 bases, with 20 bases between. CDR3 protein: CASSPRLQGKGEKLFF. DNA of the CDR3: TGCGCCAGCAGCCCCCGACTTCAGGGAAAGGGAGAAAAACTGTTTTTT.

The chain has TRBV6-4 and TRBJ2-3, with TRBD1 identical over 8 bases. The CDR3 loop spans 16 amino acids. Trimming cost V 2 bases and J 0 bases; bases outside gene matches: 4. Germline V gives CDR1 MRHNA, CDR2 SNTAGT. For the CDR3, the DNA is TGTGCCAGCAGTGACGTGGCAGGGGGCAGCACAGATACGCAGTATTTT. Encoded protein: CASSDVAGGSTDTQYF.

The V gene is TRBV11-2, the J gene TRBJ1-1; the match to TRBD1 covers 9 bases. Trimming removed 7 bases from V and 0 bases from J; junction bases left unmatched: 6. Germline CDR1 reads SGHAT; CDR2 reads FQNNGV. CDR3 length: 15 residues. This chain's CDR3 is CASNPGQGMNTEAFF. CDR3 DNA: TGTGCCAGCAATCCGGGACAGGGAATGAACACTGAAGCTTTCTTT.